This TCR beta chain originates from a study of shared clonotypes between healthy human individuals (dated by TCRdb to about 2020). A note on the overall study: The cohort included a few men and a couple of women between 18 and 49 years of age. Per donor, leukapheresis produced somewhere between about 0.9 and 9.5 billion PBMCs. For each donor, three plates each were used for CD4 naive and CD4 memory, two plates were used for CD8 naive, and one plate was used for CD8 memory. Libraries were prepared and TCR repertoires were sequenced by different laboratories using diverse techniques, in order to increase sequencing depth and limit assay-specific biases. The study deeply sequenced blood TCR repertoires of roughly five healthy adults to estimate repertoire size and the extent of clonotype sharing between individuals. The research as a whole found: Even with the large sequencing depth, rarefaction of the sorted-subset datasets indicated that sequencing was incomplete. The small number of donors limited the genetic and exposure-history diversity represented. Larger estimated clonotype richness was generally found for naive subsets than for memory subsets. Based on pairwise subsampling, the degree of clonotype sharing among donors was expected to be affected by sequencing depth. Sampling was limited to blood, and TCR repertoires in tissue likely differ from TCR repertoires in blood. Across a handful of donors, roughly 5.1% of naive CD4, approximately 3.5% of naive CD8, around 2.1% of memory CD4, and around 0.4% of memory CD8 clonotypes were shared. Compared with non-shared clonotypes, the clonotypes found in all four sorted-subset donors had higher generation probabilities.

The donors were healthy, HIV-negative adults with no recently reported acute infections or vaccinations. Every donor was a Caucasian adult living in Nashville, Tennessee, USA. CD4+ T cells were enriched by magnetic negative selection; naive cells were then positively selected on CD45RA, and the negative fraction formed the memory subset. After blood collection by leukapheresis, PBMCs were isolated using Ficoll-Histopaque density gradient centrifugation and then cryopreserved in the vapor phase of liquid nitrogen. Purity and quantity of every magnetically sorted T cell population were checked by analytical flow cytometry. From each sorted fraction, genomic DNA was isolated and quantified by UV absorbance on a Nanodrop 2000c. Using the deep immunoSEQ assay, multiplex PCR amplified TCR CDR3 regions from genomic DNA. Extracted genomic DNA from each cell subset was spread evenly across all wells of several immunoSEQ 96-well plates, with each plate serving as a replicate. For sorted subsets, approximately 200 ng of genomic DNA, equivalent to 25,000 to 35,000 T cell genomes, went into each replicate PCR. Purified libraries were quantified with a Qubit 3.0 fluorometer, sized on a Bioanalyzer 2100, and re-quantified with the KAPA Library Quantification kit. Every immunoSEQ 96-well plate was sequenced on a dedicated single-read 150-cycle Illumina NextSeq 550 flow cell. The original pipeline was this. Because only junctional sequences without quality scores were contained in the immunoSEQ output, filtering matching that applied to full-length reads could not be performed. Sequences were annotated with PyIR, a Python wrapper for IgBLAST v1.9, using IMGT germline references to assign V/J genes and CDR3. Reads with weak V/J assignments (E-value above 1e-6), missing CDR3, stop codons, out-of-frame junctions, or ambiguous translated residues were removed. A V3J clonotype was defined by an identical inferred V gene, J gene, and CDR3 amino acid sequence. To compute the percentage overlap between repertoires, the number of shared unique clonotypes was divided by the size of the smaller repertoire. Repertoire richness was assessed with RTK rarefaction, the Chao1 estimator, and Recon v2.1 estimates of unobserved clonotypes. Generation probabilities were computed with OLGA for all TCRbeta clonotypes obtained by the gDNA method from a few donors. The clones in this table, taken by TCRdb from immuneACCESS, are in-frame only. Not every clone is retained; where verified, under half of the shortfall comes from an unresolved V gene, and the cause of the rest is unknown. That table is the source of V, J and clone size, and D and trimming were worked out from the DNA. This sample has fewer than 2.5 million clones in its table, and 93% of those were observed once. Roughly 0.39% of the sample is taken by the ten largest.

This clone was picked up one time. Its antigen specificity is not known. Per-nucleotide qualities are absent, and no much larger clonotype sits a single base away. V is pruned by 4 bases and J by 4 bases, leaving 5 bases of the junction without a gene match. CDR1 and CDR2, per the germline V gene (reference sequence), are MNHNY and SVGAGI. From the cysteine up to the phenylalanine, the CDR3 has a length of 15 residues. Just CDR3 DNA is preserved here, 45 bases in frame from base 1. This receptor was obtained from a man between 18 and 29 years old in good health. Some clones in this sample may be carry-over from other donors' samples. The material sequenced was naive CD4+ T cells from PBMCs. Taken with the paper, the label for cell subset or site translates to: CD45RA+ positively selected. The sequence joins TRBV6-6 to TRBJ1-2; a stretch of 11 junction bases matches TRBD1. In nucleotides, the sequence is TGTGCCAGCAGTTGGACAGGGGGCCGGAGCTATGGCTACACCTTC. Translated, this gives CASSWTGGRSYGYTF.